The 14 T cell receptor beta chains presented below share a single source sample, sequenced in a study of OX40 agonist ivuxolimab in advanced cancers. Produced via immunoSEQ multiplex PCR; TCRdb's table is partial and in-frame only. Of 70,000 to 75,000 clones in the sample, 80% to 95% were seen once. The sample consisted of CD4+ or CD8+ T cells sorted from blood, taken in a trial of the OX40 agonist ivuxolimab. The receptors shown here come from an adult with an advanced solid tumor such as melanoma, head and neck, liver or kidney cancer.

This chain connects TRBV5-1 to TRBJ2-2; 9 bases align to TRBD2. Unmatched junction bases numbered 5, after V lost 2 bases and J lost 0 bases. CDR3 length equals 17 residues. Germline CDR1 and CDR2: SGHRS and YFSETQ. Here the CDR3 reads CASSFPIAGANTGELFF. As DNA, the CDR3 is TGCGCCAGCAGCTTCCCCATAGCGGGGGCGAACACCGGGGAGCTGTTTTTT.

The sample holds one count of this clone. The V gene is TRBV19, the J gene TRBJ1-1, with 10 positions matching TRBD1. This CDR3 has 16 amino acids. Germline V gene data show CDR1 as LNHDA and CDR2 as SQIVND (reference sequence). J was trimmed by 5 bases and V by 6 bases; bases with no gene match: 12. This chain's CDR3 is CASSQARQGAGTEAFF. CDR3 nucleotides: TGTGCCAGTAGCCAGGCCCGACAGGGGGCAGGGACTGAAGCTTTCTTT.

CDR3 sequence: CASSAFPGTSVYEQYF. As DNA, the CDR3 is TGTGCCAGCAGTGCTTTTCCGGGGACTAGCGTCTACGAGCAGTACTTC. The chain recombines TRBV25-1 with TRBJ2-7; 10 bases fit TRBD2. CDR3 length equals 16 residues. Germline V gene data show CDR1 as MGHDK and CDR2 as SYGVNS. With V trimmed by 4 bases and J by 3 bases, 9 bases remained unmatched.

This clone was detected only once. The J gene is TRBJ2-1, the V gene TRBV19; D remains ambiguous. The V end was cut by 3 bases, the J end by 0 bases, with 9 bases between. CDR3 length: 15 amino acids. The germline V gene has CDR1 LNHDA and CDR2 SQIVND (reference sequence). CDR3 sequence reads: CASSMAQSSYNEQFF. In nucleotides, the CDR3 is TGTGCCAGTAGTATGGCACAGAGCTCCTACAATGAGCAGTTCTTC.

This clone came up once. This chain links TRBV7-2 with TRBJ2-1; D gene ambiguous. V dropped 1 base and J dropped 0 bases, with 13 bases sitting between them. The germline gives CDR1 SGHTA, CDR2 FQGNSA. The CDR3 loop spans 17 amino acids. The CDR3 region is CASSLDSDVSSYNEQFF. The CDR3 DNA sequence: TGTGCCAGCAGCTTAGATTCGGATGTCAGCTCCTACAATGAGCAGTTCTTC.

The V and J genes are TRBV30 and TRBJ2-3; 14 bases are shared with TRBD2. J was trimmed by 5 bases and V by 3 bases; bases with no gene match: 13. This CDR3 is 18 amino acids long. Germline V CDR1 and CDR2: GTSNPN, SVGIG (reference sequence). For the CDR3, the DNA is TGTGCCTGGAGCGATATACGGTTAGGGACTAGCGGGAGAGATACGCAGTATTTT. Translating gives CAWSDIRLGTSGRDTQYF.

This clone was recorded only once. V is TRBV28 and J is TRBJ1-1; 7 bases map to TRBD1. V shed 2 bases and J 0 bases; nucleotides not matched to a gene: 3. Germline CDR1 MDHEN, CDR2 SYDVKM. The CDR3 consists of 15 residues. In DNA form, the CDR3 reads TGTGCCAGCAGTTTAAGAGGGACAGTGAACACTGAAGCTTTCTTT. The encoded protein is CASSLRGTVNTEAFF.

The chain combines TRBV27 with TRBJ2-3; D might be TRBD1 or TRBD2, each matching 5 bases. Per the germline V gene, CDR1 is MNHEY and CDR2 is SMNVEV (reference sequence). This CDR3 has 14 residues. V lost 7 bases and J lost 6, with 17 bases in between. The CDR3 DNA reads TGTGCCAGCACACGAACTGGGTGGGGGGATACGCAGTATTTT. It encodes CASTRTGWGDTQYF.

This clone appeared a few times. The genes are TRBV5-1 and TRBJ1-3; the D is unclear. Deletions cut 1 base from V and 2 bases from J, with 10 bases between. The V gene's germline CDR1 is SGHRS and CDR2 YFSETQ. The CDR3 has 15 amino acids. The CDR3, as DNA: TGCGCCAGCAGCTTGCAAGGTTTCACTGGAAACACCATATATTTT. Protein: CASSLQGFTGNTIYF.

V gene TRBV7-6 combines with J gene TRBJ2-3; 15 nucleotides agree with TRBD2. The germline V gene encodes CDR1 SGHVS and CDR2 FNYEAQ. The CDR3 contains 18 residues. V gave up 0 bases and J gave up 6 bases; unmatched junction bases: 7. The CDR3 coding sequence is TGTGCCAGCAGCTTAGCGAGGGGGACTAGCGGGAGGTTTGATACGCAGTATTTT. Protein product: CASSLARGTSGRFDTQYF.

The DNA of the CDR3 is TGTGCCAGCAGCTTTATGGCAGATACGCAGTATTTT. This sequence encodes CASSFMADTQYF. This chain links TRBV7-2 with TRBJ2-3; D is uncertain. CDR1 SGHTA and CDR2 FQGNSA come from the germline V gene. The CDR3 is 12 amino acids. Trimming cost V 3 bases and J 4 bases, with 5 bases left between them.

The chain combines TRBV27 with TRBJ1-1, with TRBD1 as a possible D gene (5 bases). V lost 7 bases to trimming and J lost 0 bases, with 15 bases between them. The length of the CDR3 is 15 residues. Germline CDR1 and CDR2: MNHEY and SMNVEV (reference sequence). In DNA, the CDR3 is TGTGCCAGCACCTTATCTGGGACGCTGAACACTGAAGCTTTCTTT. It yields the protein CASTLSGTLNTEAFF.

In this sample, this clone turned up once. The chain is built from TRBV30 and TRBJ2-1; 8 bases are a match to TRBD1. The CDR3 is 14 residues long. From germline, CDR1 is GTSNPN and CDR2 SVGIG (reference sequence). V shed 2 bases, J shed 5 bases, and the junction held 5 bases outside the gene matches. CDR3: CAWSYGQGDNEQFF. CDR3 DNA sequence: TGTGCCTGGAGTTATGGACAGGGCGACAATGAGCAGTTCTTC.

Concerning this clone: Other DNA sequences in the sample encode the same CDR3. This rearrangement joins TRBV5-1 to TRBJ1-6, with 7 bases identical to TRBD1. This CDR3 contains 15 residues. With V trimmed by 4 bases and J by 8 bases, 9 bases remained unmatched. Germline V CDR1 and CDR2: SGHRS, YFSETQ. The CDR3 DNA sequence: TGCGCCAGCAGCCTCGGGACAGTGGGGGATTCACCCCTCCACTTT. Translating gives CASSLGTVGDSPLHF.